This T cell receptor (beta chain) was recovered during a study of T cell repertoires in cytomegalovirus infection. Across the study: The public TCR beta signatures pointed to both CMV infection and matching HLA type.

This clonotype was found a few times. The antigen is unknown. TCRdb redid the calling of the reads with MiXCR, one entry per CDR3 protein. The top ten hold roughly 15% of the sample, which has more than 350,000 distinct CDR3 sequences, about 33% seen once. Overall study findings and caveats: Identification of carriers of CMV plus the relevant HLA was achieved through cumulative public TCR beta family frequency.

The sequenced sample was PBMCs. The source is a human donor in good health (CMV status not recorded). Some clones in this sample may be carry-over from other donors' samples.

The CDR3 nucleotides are TGTGCCAGCAGCTTAGATGGAGAGGCGACCGGGGAGCTGTTTTTT. Its translation: CASSLDGEATGELFF. J is TRBJ2-2 and V is TRBV11-3; D gene ambiguous. Trimming took 0 bases from V and 5 from J, leaving 10 bases between them. This CDR3 region has 15 residues. Germline CDR1 is SGHNT and CDR2 is YENEEA.